These 9 T cell receptor beta chains share one sample of origin, sequenced in a study of response to subunit inactivated influenza vaccine. TCRdb re-called the RT-PCR reads with MiXCR, one entry per CDR3 protein. The data hold hundreds of thousands of distinct CDR3 sequences, with 15% to 19% observed a single time. The sample in question was PBMCs from blood, obtained roughly 13 days after vaccination. Source of these receptors: a man aged 50-59 years who received an inactivated influenza vaccine.

With regard to this clonotype: The conserved phenylalanine or tryptophan normally closing the CDR3 is absent here, so this likely arose from a read error. The genes are TRBV20-1 and TRBJ1-1; D unclear. The V end lost 1 base, the J end lost 0 bases, and 6 bases lay between the germline ends. Looked up from germline, CDR1 is DFQATT and CDR2 is SNEGSKA (reference sequence). The CDR3 is made up of 13 amino acids. Here the CDR3 reads CSARGALNTEAFL. The CDR3 nucleotides read TGCAGTGCTAGAGGGGCCCTGAACACTGAAGCTTTCCTT.

This clonotype was recorded a few times. V gene TRBV11-2 combines with J gene TRBJ1-6, with 8 bases matching TRBD1. The CDR3 totals 15 residues. V was clipped by 2 bases and J by 10 bases; unmatched bases: 7. Germline loops: CDR1 SGHAT, CDR2 FQNNGV. The CDR3 DNA sequence: TGTGCCAGCAGCTTACCCGGGACAGGCTACTCACCCCTCCACTTT. Translated, it gives CASSLPGTGYSPLHF.

This clonotype was seen more than once but under ten times. J is TRBJ2-3 and V is TRBV12-3 or TRBV12-4; TRBD1 aligns across 7 bases. The CDR3 runs 16 residues. The junction had 10 bases not matched to a gene; V was cut back by 5 bases and J by 2 bases. CDR3 protein: CASSSRGQSSTDTQYF. The CDR3 DNA reads TGTGCCAGCAGTAGTAGGGGACAGTCTTCCACAGATACGCAGTATTTT.

The chain carries TRBV20-1 and TRBJ2-5, with 7 bases identical to TRBD2. The junction had 9 bases not matched to a gene; V was cut back by 0 bases and J by 5 bases. Germline assignment: CDR1 DFQATT and CDR2 SNEGSKA (reference sequence). The CDR3 runs to 15 residues. The CDR3 DNA reads TGCAGTGCTAGAGATCCCGCGGAAGCGGGGGAGACCCAGTACTTC. Translating gives CSARDPAEAGETQYF.

J is TRBJ1-5 and V is TRBV27; the D is unclear. CDR3 length equals 15 residues. Germline loops: CDR1 MNHEY, CDR2 SMNVEV (reference sequence). V was shortened by 6 bases and J by 0 bases, with 12 bases between the two germline ends. The DNA of the CDR3 is TGTGCCAGCAGCAATAGTCCGTATAGCAATCAGCCCCAGCATTTT. It specifies CASSNSPYSNQPQHF.

This clonotype was observed a few times. This sequence joins TRBV11-2 and TRBJ2-1; unclear D gene. Germline lookup yields CDR1 SGHAT and CDR2 FQNNGV. V was trimmed by 6 bases and J by 1 base, leaving 16 bases between them. This CDR3 comprises 16 residues. CDR3 sequence (DNA): TGTGCCAGCAGTTTTACGGGTGGATTATCCTACAATGAGCAGTTCTTC. Translated, it gives CASSFTGGLSYNEQFF. Supplemented by reference TRBV11-2 and TRBJ2-1, the full variable domain reads EAGVAQSPRYKIIEKRQSVAFWCNPISGHATLYWYQQILGQGPKLLIQFQNNGVVDDSQLPKDRFSAERLKGVDSTLKIQPAKLEDSAVYLCASSFTGGLSYNEQFFGPGTRLTVL.

A few counts support this clonotype. The gene calls are TRBV2 and TRBJ2-7; the D gene is possibly TRBD1 (6 bases). V lost 7 bases to trimming and J lost 2 bases, with 15 bases between them. There are 14 residues in the CDR3. Looked up from germline, CDR1 is SNHLY and CDR2 is FYNNEI. Here the CDR3 reads CASTGRTEPYEQYF. For the CDR3, the DNA is TGTGCCAGCACCGGACGGACAGAACCCTACGAGCAGTACTTC.

This clonotype was detected only a few times. The chain links TRBV30 to TRBJ1-3, with no clear D. Germline CDR1 GTSNPN, CDR2 SVGIG (reference sequence). The CDR3 sequence is 16 residues long. The ends were cut back, 6 bases at V and 0 bases at J, with 18 bases in the middle. CDR3 DNA sequence: TGTGCCTGCGCCCCACCCGGGAGCTTCTCTGGAAACACCATATATTTT. This codes for CACAPPGSFSGNTIYF.

The V and J genes are TRBV20-1 and TRBJ2-7, with 12 bases fitting TRBD2. This CDR3 is built from 15 residues. Trimming cost V 3 bases and J 4 bases; bases outside gene matches: 7. Germline V gene lookup returns CDR1 DFQATT and CDR2 SNEGSKA (reference sequence). The CDR3: CSARRLAGAPYEQYF. The CDR3 nucleotides are TGCAGTGCTAGGAGACTAGCGGGAGCCCCTTACGAGCAGTACTTC.